The 8 T cell receptor beta chains below all came from one sample that was sequenced in a study of blood T cell repertoires in COVID-19. Generated by immunoSEQ multiplex PCR, the TCRdb table keeps only in-frame clones and is missing some. In the table there are hundreds of thousands of clones, around 89% of which are singletons. The sequenced sample was peripheral blood. These receptors came from a woman in her twenties or thirties with COVID-19, enrolled during active disease.

This clone came up a few times. The chain combines TRBV7-9 with TRBJ1-1; 8 positions match TRBD1. The germline gives CDR1 SEHNR, CDR2 FQNEAQ (reference sequence). Germline trimming cut 5 bases from V and 9 bases from J; bases unmatched to any gene: 8. The CDR3 has 13 residues. The CDR3 loop reads CASSPFGTGQAFF. The CDR3 nucleotides are TGTGCCAGCAGCCCCTTCGGGACAGGCCAAGCTTTCTTT.

The gene calls are TRBV19 and TRBJ2-1, with D tentatively TRBD2 (6 bases). The CDR3 has 15 residues. Trimming took off 4 bases at V and 5 bases at J, with 15 bases between the two ends. CDR1 and CDR2 from the germline V gene are LNHDA and SQIVND (reference sequence). This CDR3 reads CASSTSEGLHNEQFF. The CDR3, as DNA: TGTGCCAGTAGTACAAGCGAGGGACTGCACAATGAGCAGTTCTTC.

In nucleotides, the CDR3 is TGTGCCACCAGCAGTCGCGACAGGGGGCATGGCTACACCTTC. As protein: CATSSRDRGHGYTF. This chain uses TRBV15 with TRBJ1-2; 10 bases align to TRBD1. Trimming cost V 3 bases and J 6 bases; bases outside gene matches: 4. The CDR3 sequence is 14 residues long. CDR1 and CDR2 from the germline V gene are LNHNV and YYDKDF (reference sequence).

This chain joins TRBV28 and TRBJ2-3; a weak D match, TRBD2 (5 bases). Trimming left V 0 bases short and J 1 base short, with 5 bases between. Germline V gene sequence: CDR1 MDHEN, CDR2 SYDVKM. The CDR3 covers 14 residues. The DNA for the CDR3 is TGTGCCAGCAGTTTATGGGGAGGCACAGATACGCAGTATTTT. Protein: CASSLWGGTDTQYF.

V gene TRBV24-1 combines with J gene TRBJ2-5, with TRBD1 matching 7 bases. Trimming removed 4 bases from V and 2 bases from J; junction bases left unmatched: 12. The CDR3 totals 17 residues. The germline CDR1 and CDR2 sequences are KGHDR and SFDVKD. CDR3 bases: TGTGCCACCAGTGACCGAAATACAGGGGATTGGCAAGAGACCCAGTACTTC. It encodes CATSDRNTGDWQETQYF.

The CDR3 coding sequence is TGCGCCAGCAGCCCCATCGAAACTAGTCTTCACGGGGAGCTGTTTTTT. Amino acid sequence: CASSPIETSLHGELFF. This rearrangement joins TRBV5-1 to TRBJ2-2; tentative D call: TRBD2 (5 bases). V was pared by 4 bases and J by 7 bases, with 20 bases between. Germline V gives CDR1 SGHRS, CDR2 YFSETQ. The CDR3 has 16 residues. The full variable domain, with the rest looked up from reference TRBV5-1 and TRBJ2-2, is KAGVTQTPRYLIKTRGQQVTLSCSPISGHRSVSWYQQTPGQGLQFLFEYFSETQRNKGNFPGRFSGRQFSNSRSEMNVSTLELGDSALYLCASSPIETSLHGELFFGEGSRLTVL.

The genes are TRBV6-5 and TRBJ2-7; D is possibly TRBD2 (6 bases). The CDR3 loop spans 14 amino acids. The germline V gene encodes CDR1 MNHEY and CDR2 SVGAGI. The V end was cut by 5 bases, the J end by 6 bases, with 17 bases between. CDR3 in amino acids: CASSLPGERTEQYV. CDR3 bases: TGTGCCAGCAGTCTACCGGGAGAGCGGACCGAGCAGTACGTC.

The chain joins TRBV6-2 or TRBV6-3 to TRBJ2-3; D call uncertain. The CDR3 has 15 residues. The germline V gene has CDR1 MNHEY and CDR2 SVGEGT. V gave up 4 bases and J gave up 0 bases, with 11 bases separating them. CDR3 coding DNA: TGTGCCAGCAGTTCGAACTCTGCTAGCACAGATACGCAGTATTTT. Translating gives CASSSNSASTDTQYF.